A single sample gave rise to the 4 T cell receptor beta chains below, sequenced in a study of blood T cell repertoires in COVID-19. Method: immunoSEQ multiplex PCR; TCRdb's copy keeps in-frame clones and lacks some. Among about 190,000 clones, nearly 90% were seen once, and the ten largest hold about 0.59%. Sequenced sample: peripheral blood. The receptors here all came from a man aged 50 or older with acute or convalescent COVID-19.

The chain carries TRBV3-1 (or the pseudogene TRBV3-2) and TRBJ2-2, with 7 bases lining up with TRBD2. After removal of 3 bases from V and 7 bases from J, the junction contained 5 bases not matched to a gene. There are 14 residues in the CDR3. Per the germline V gene, CDR1 is LGHDT and CDR2 is YNNKEL (reference sequence). This CDR3 is CASSQGLIVGELFF. CDR3 in DNA: TGTGCCAGCAGCCAGGGACTAATTGTCGGGGAGCTGTTTTTT.

The gene calls are TRBV5-4 and TRBJ2-5; 12 nucleotides agree with TRBD2. This CDR3 comprises 15 residues. V dropped 4 bases and J dropped 5; count of bases not matched to a gene: 6. Germline-derived CDR1 and CDR2 are SGHNT and YYREEE (reference sequence). CDR3 sequence: CASSPGLAGQETQYF. The CDR3 coding sequence is TGTGCCAGCAGCCCTGGACTAGCGGGGCAGGAGACCCAGTACTTC.

J is TRBJ1-2 and V is TRBV19, with TRBD1 identical over 7 bases. This CDR3 has 15 residues. Germline V gives CDR1 LNHDA, CDR2 SQIVND (reference sequence). The J segment lost 0 bases and the V segment lost 4 bases, leaving 5 bases of the junction unmatched. Here the CDR3 reads CASSTNRGANYGYTF. DNA of the CDR3: TGTGCCAGTAGTACCAACAGGGGAGCTAACTATGGCTACACCTTC.

The genes are TRBV4-3 and TRBJ2-2; possibly TRBD2 for D (5 bases). Trimming stripped 4 bases from V and 0 bases from J, with 18 bases between. CDR3 length: 18 amino acids. Germline values: CDR1 LGHNA, CDR2 YSLEER. CDR3 DNA: TGCGCCAGCAGCCCCCTAGGAGGAGGACCATCGAACACCGGGGAGCTGTTTTTT. This codes for CASSPLGGGPSNTGELFF.